A selection of T cell receptor beta chains follows, all from one sample in a study of T cell responses to AZD1222 COVID-19 vaccine. Profiled with immunoSEQ multiplex PCR; TCRdb holds only in-frame clones, not every one. The table includes 130,000 to 150,000 clones, around 88% detected once. Sequenced material: peripheral blood, taken on day 0 of AZD1222 vaccination. Source of these receptors: an adult in good health. The CDR3 runs from the conserved cysteine through the conserved F or W. Rows give clone size only sometimes, using once, few, many, or a class for an expanded clone.

j_gene | v_gene | abundance | CDR3aa
TRBJ2-3 | TRBV6-5 | . | CASSRQGGITDTQYF
TRBJ1-2 | TRBV7-3 | . | CASSLRGGGRTGYTF
TRBJ1-2 | TRBV7-2 | . | CASRPPNGGGYTF
TRBJ2-7 | TRBV12-3/TRBV12-4 | . | CASSPGPSYEQYF
TRBJ2-5 | TRBV7-2 | . | CASSSIRNQETQYF
TRBJ2-7 | TRBV10-3 | . | CAISDLGQPSGYEQYF
TRBJ1-6 | TRBV6-5 | . | CASTRKSSYNSPLHF
TRBJ2-1 | TRBV7-6 | few | CASGPGLSLYNEQFF
TRBJ1-5 | TRBV4-2 | . | CASSQDYTDQHF
TRBJ1-1 | TRBV7-3 | . | CASSLNDGLNTEAFF
TRBJ2-5 | TRBV7-8 | . | CASSFQGVETQYF
TRBJ1-2 | TRBV28 | . | CASSGTLLRSNYGYTF
TRBJ1-1 | TRBV29-1 | . | CSVEGQMNTEAFF
TRBJ2-7 | TRBV5-1 | once | CASSPLAEGYEQYF
TRBJ2-2 | TRBV9 | . | CASSRTEGTSGGPIPGELFF
TRBJ1-1 | TRBV2 | . | CASSEEAGNTEAFF
TRBJ2-5 | TRBV2 | once | CASSEGQAGLETQYF
TRBJ2-7 | TRBV10-3 | . | CAISAGIKGEQYF
TRBJ2-3 | TRBV3-1/TRBV3-2 | . | CASTPTSGSTDTQYF
TRBJ1-1 | TRBV19 | . | CASEVRENTEAFF
TRBJ1-4 | TRBV6-2/TRBV6-3 | . | CASSPTRILRQSLVRAGKEKLFF
TRBJ2-5 | TRBV3-1/TRBV3-2 | . | CASSQVVMQTQYF
TRBJ2-7 | TRBV15 | . | CATSRGGDTGNRQYF
TRBJ1-5 | TRBV27 | . | CASSLKTGNQPQHF
TRBJ1-1 | TRBV7-2 | . | CASSFQWGDTEAFF
TRBJ1-1 | TRBV12-5 | once | CASGFVGGTEAFF
TRBJ2-2 | TRBV7-3 | . | CASSRSGEGTGELFF
TRBJ1-1 | TRBV11-1 | . | CASSLGWAKMNTEAFF
TRBJ1-5 | TRBV18 | . | CASSLGPVTGNQPQHF
TRBJ1-2 | TRBV18 | once | CASSPPRGQMGGYTF
TRBJ1-2 | TRBV10-3 | . | CAINLSGKHGYTF
TRBJ1-6 | TRBV2 | . | CASRRTGRGSPLHF
TRBJ1-6 | TRBV7-8 | . | CASSLQGSSYNSPLHF
TRBJ2-7 | TRBV7-2 | . | CASSLVRDRGHEQYF
TRBJ2-3 | TRBV6-2/TRBV6-3 | . | CASSYGGLASTDTQYF
TRBJ1-1 | TRBV7-2 | . | CASSLGGMNTEAFF
TRBJ2-1 | TRBV7-8 | . | CASSYRGLVNNEQFF
TRBJ1-4 | TRBV6-5 | . | CASSYGGTNEKLFF
TRBJ1-4 | TRBV10-1 | . | CASSMDSENEKLFF
TRBJ1-1 | TRBV5-4 | . | CASSPGQRNTEAFF